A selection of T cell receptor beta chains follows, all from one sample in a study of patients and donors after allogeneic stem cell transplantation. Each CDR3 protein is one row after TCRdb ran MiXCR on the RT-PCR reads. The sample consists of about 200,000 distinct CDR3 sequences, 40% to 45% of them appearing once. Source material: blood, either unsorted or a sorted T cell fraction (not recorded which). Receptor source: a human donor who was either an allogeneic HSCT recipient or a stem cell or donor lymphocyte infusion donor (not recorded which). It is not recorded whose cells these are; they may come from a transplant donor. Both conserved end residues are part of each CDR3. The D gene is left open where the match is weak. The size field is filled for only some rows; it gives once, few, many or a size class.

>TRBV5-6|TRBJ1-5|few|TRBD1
CASSPDRGSSNQPQHF
TGTGCCAGCAGCCCGGACAGGGGGTCCAGCAATCAGCCCCAGCATTTT
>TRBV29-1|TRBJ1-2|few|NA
CSVEDVGSYGYTF
TGCAGCGTTGAAGATGTGGGGAGCTATGGCTACACCTTC
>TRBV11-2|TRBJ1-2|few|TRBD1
CASSSEMGQHVGGYTF
TGTGCCAGCAGCTCAGAAATGGGACAGCATGTGGGTGGCTACACCTTC
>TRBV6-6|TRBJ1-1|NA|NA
CASSPGGVPEAFF
TGTGCCAGCAGCCCAGGAGGGGTCCCTGAAGCTTTCTTT
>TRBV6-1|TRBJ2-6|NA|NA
CASLRDANSGANVLTF
TGTGCCAGTCTTCGGGATGCTAACTCTGGGGCCAACGTCCTGACTTTC
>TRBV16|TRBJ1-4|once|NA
CASSQSIGPTSLNEKLFF
TGTGCCAGCAGCCAATCGATTGGACCCACCTCGCTTAATGAAAAACTGTTTTTT
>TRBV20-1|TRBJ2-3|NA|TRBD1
CSARDAGTGTDTQYF
TGCAGTGCTAGAGACGCCGGGACAGGGACAGATACGCAGTATTTT
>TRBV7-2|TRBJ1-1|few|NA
CASSFLGQPNTEAFF
TGTGCCAGCAGCTTCCTTGGACAACCAAACACTGAAGCTTTCTTT
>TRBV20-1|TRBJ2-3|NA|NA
CSAGPTRTVSTDTQYF
TGCAGTGCTGGCCCCACCCGGACAGTTAGCACAGATACGCAGTATTTT
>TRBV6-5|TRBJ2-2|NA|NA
CASSYSPHGHGELFF
TGTGCCAGCAGTTACTCCCCTCACGGGCACGGGGAGCTGTTTTTT
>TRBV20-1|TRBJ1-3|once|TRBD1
CSAGGGPVSGNTIYF
TGCAGTGCTGGAGGGGGCCCGGTCTCTGGAAACACCATATATTTT
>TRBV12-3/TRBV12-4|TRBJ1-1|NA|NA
CASSLSSGLERAFF
TGTGCCAGCAGTTTATCTTCGGGACTGGAGCGTGCTTTCTTT
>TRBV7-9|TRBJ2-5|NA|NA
CASSPIQEPQETQYF
TGTGCCAGCAGCCCCATTCAGGAGCCCCAAGAGACCCAGTACTTC
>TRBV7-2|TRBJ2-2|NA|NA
CASRRGAPTNTGELFF
TGTGCCAGCAGGAGGGGAGCGCCTACGAACACCGGGGAGCTGTTTTTT
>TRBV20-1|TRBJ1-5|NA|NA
CSAGGRINQPQHF
TGCAGTGCCGGCGGGCGGATCAATCAGCCCCAGCATTTT
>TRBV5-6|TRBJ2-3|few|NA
CASSAAGLGPGTDTQYF
TGTGCCAGCAGCGCCGCGGGATTGGGACCGGGCACAGATACGCAGTATTTT
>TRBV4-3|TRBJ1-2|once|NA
CASSQDSTGLGYGYTF
TGCGCCAGCAGCCAAGACTCCACAGGGTTGGGGTATGGCTACACCTTC
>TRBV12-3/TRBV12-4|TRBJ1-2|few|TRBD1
CASSLGTGAVGYTF
TGTGCCAGCAGTTTGGGCACAGGGGCCGTTGGCTACACCTTC
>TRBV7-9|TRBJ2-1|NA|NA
CASSQLEGRHHSYNEQFF
TGTGCCAGCAGCCAACTTGAAGGGCGGCACCACTCCTACAATGAGCAGTTCTTC
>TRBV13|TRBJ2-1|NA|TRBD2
CASSPGRVPEQFF
TGTGCCAGCAGCCCTGGGAGGGTACCTGAGCAGTTCTTC
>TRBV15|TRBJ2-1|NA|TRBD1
CATSRETGKVYNEQFF
TGTGCCACCAGCAGAGAGACAGGGAAAGTCTACAATGAGCAGTTCTTC
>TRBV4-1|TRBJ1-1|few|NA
CASSPGGGQNTEAFF
TGCGCCAGCAGCCCAGGTGGGGGTCAGAACACTGAAGCTTTCTTT
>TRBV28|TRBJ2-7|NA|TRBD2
CASSLSLSGRVDEQYF
TGTGCCAGCAGTTTATCTCTTAGCGGGAGAGTGGACGAGCAGTACTTC
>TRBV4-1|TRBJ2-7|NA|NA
CASSLGDVSYEQYF
TGCGCCAGCAGCCTCGGGGACGTCTCCTACGAGCAGTACTTC
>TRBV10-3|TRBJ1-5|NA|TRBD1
CAIKDRGLSQPQHF
TGTGCCATCAAGGACAGGGGGTTAAGTCAGCCCCAGCATTTT
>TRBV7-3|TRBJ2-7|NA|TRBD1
CASGLVGQGRDEQYF
TGTGCCAGCGGGTTAGTGGGACAGGGGAGAGACGAGCAGTACTTC
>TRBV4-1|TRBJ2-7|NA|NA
CASSQGDYAYEQYF
TGCGCCAGCAGCCAAGGTGACTACGCCTACGAGCAGTACTTC
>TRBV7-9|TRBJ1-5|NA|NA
CASSFREQPQHF
TGTGCCAGCAGCTTTAGGGAGCAGCCCCAGCATTTT
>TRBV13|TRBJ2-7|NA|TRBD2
CASSMGTSGRADEQYF
TGTGCCAGCAGCATGGGGACTAGCGGGAGGGCCGACGAGCAGTACTTC
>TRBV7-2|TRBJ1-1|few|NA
CASSVGGGSMNTEAFF
TGTGCCAGCAGCGTCGGTGGGGGCAGCATGAACACTGAAGCTTTCTTT
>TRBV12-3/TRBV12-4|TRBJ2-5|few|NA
CATRLVGETQYF
TGTGCTACTCGGCTCGTGGGAGAGACCCAGTACTTC
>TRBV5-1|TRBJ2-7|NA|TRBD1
CASSGTGTGYYEQYF
TGCGCCAGCAGCGGGACCGGGACAGGGTACTACGAGCAGTACTTC
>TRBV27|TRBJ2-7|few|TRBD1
CASSFRGLYEQYF
TGTGCCAGCAGTTTCAGGGGGCTCTACGAGCAGTACTTC
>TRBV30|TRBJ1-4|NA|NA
CAWSRGATNEKLFF
TGTGCCTGGAGTCGGGGGGCAACTAATGAAAAACTGTTTTTT
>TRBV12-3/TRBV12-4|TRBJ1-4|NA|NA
CASSLLGTGLGEKLFF
TGTGCCAGCAGTTTATTAGGTACAGGGTTAGGTGAAAAACTGTTTTTT
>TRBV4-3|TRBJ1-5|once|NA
CASSLRGGDQPQHF
TGCGCCAGCAGCCTGAGAGGGGGGGATCAGCCCCAGCATTTT
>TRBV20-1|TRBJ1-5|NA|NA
CSASRHGQPQHF
TGCAGTGCATCCCGACACGGTCAGCCCCAGCATTTT
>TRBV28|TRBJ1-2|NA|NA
CASSLGRTNYGYTF
TGTGCCAGCAGTTTGGGCAGGACTAACTATGGCTACACCTTC
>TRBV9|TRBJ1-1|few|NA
CASSVNSGPEAFF
TGTGCCAGCAGCGTAAACTCAGGGCCTGAAGCTTTCTTT
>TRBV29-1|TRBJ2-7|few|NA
CSVGKTGSDYEQYF
TGCAGCGTTGGGAAAACAGGGTCGGACTACGAGCAGTACTTC
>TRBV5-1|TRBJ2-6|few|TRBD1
CASSLNAGQGKGAGANVLTF
TGCGCCAGCAGCTTGAATGCGGGACAGGGGAAAGGGGCTGGGGCCAACGTCCTGACTTTC
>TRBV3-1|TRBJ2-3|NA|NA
CASSQESHSAITDTQYF
TGTGCCAGCAGCCAAGAATCTCACAGCGCGATCACAGATACGCAGTATTTT
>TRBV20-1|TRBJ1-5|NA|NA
CSARGWSGGQPQHF
TGCAGTGCTAGAGGCTGGAGTGGGGGGCAGCCCCAGCATTTT
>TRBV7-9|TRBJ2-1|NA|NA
CASSFRALPEQFF
TGTGCCAGCAGCTTTAGGGCGCTACCTGAGCAGTTCTTC
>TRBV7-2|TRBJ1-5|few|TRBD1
CASSHLGGDRVTNQPQHF
TGTGCCAGCAGCCACCTGGGGGGGGACAGGGTAACGAATCAGCCCCAGCATTTT
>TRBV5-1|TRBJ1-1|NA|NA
CASSKEGQNTEAFF
TGCGCCAGCAGCAAGGAGGGACAGAACACTGAAGCTTTCTTT
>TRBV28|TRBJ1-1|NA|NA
CASRPSNIETEAFF
TGTGCCAGCAGACCCTCGAATATAGAGACTGAAGCTTTCTTT
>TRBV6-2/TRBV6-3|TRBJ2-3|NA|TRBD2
CASSYSISGRALIDTQYF
TGTGCCAGCAGTTACTCCATAAGCGGGAGGGCCTTAATAGATACGCAGTATTTT
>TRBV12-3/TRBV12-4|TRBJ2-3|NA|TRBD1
CASSLSGTADITDTQYF
TGTGCCAGCAGTTTATCCGGGACAGCCGACATCACAGATACGCAGTATTTT
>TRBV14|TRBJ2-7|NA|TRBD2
CASSRLAGDSYEQYF
TGTGCCAGCAGCCGACTAGCGGGAGACTCCTACGAGCAGTACTTC
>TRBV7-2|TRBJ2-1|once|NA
CASSLSTYNEQFF
TGTGCCAGCAGCTTATCTACCTACAATGAGCAGTTCTTC
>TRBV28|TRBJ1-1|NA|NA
CASSRGGIAFF
TGTGCCAGCAGTCGTGGGGGGATAGCTTTCTTT
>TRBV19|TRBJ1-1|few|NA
CASSSPGRGTEAFF
TGTGCCAGTAGTTCACCGGGACGGGGCACTGAAGCTTTCTTT